This T cell receptor (beta chain) was documented in a study of cytomegalovirus exposure and HLA in healthy donors (TCRdb year 2017). The study in broad terms: An earlier analysis of some 600 of the donors reported 276 Gb of sequence data and 117 million unique TCR beta sequences obtained from around 180 million T cells. Roughly 300 gigabases of sequencing data and 70 million to 95 million unique TCR sequences made up an early release that covered 500 to 650 HLA-typed donors. Among the approximately 420 genotyped donors, under 90% belonged to the genetic ancestry cluster associated with self-reported Caucasian donors. The study aimed to test whether signatures of past pathogen exposure could be identified by cataloging public T cell receptors. The study used immunosequencing to profile the T cell repertoires of approximately 630 subjects and linked those repertoires to cytomegalovirus serostatus. A separate validation cohort of more than 100 different subjects was used in addition to the 666-subject first cohort. To predict cytomegalovirus infection status, the study combined high-throughput TCR immunosequencing, statistical association of individual TCRs with disease status, and machine learning. A later analysis re-analyzed previously published TCR beta repertoires from approximately 700 donors and added high-resolution HLA genotyping to study TCR occurrence patterns. In the later analysis, no new phenotypic data were used to find candidate immune exposures; instead, reliance was placed on TCR beta sequences and their occurrence across donors. An earlier analysis of several hundred of the donors used high-throughput TCR beta sequencing to judge whether each TCR beta V gene segment behaved as functional or pseudogenic. Donor age, sex, ethnicity and CMV serostatus were compiled together with the repertoire data. Genome-wide SNP genotypes for about 60% of the roughly 670 donors were used in a later genetic analysis, which treated that subset as a discovery cohort. All discovery cohort repertoires had been generated on a single sequencing platform. Both class I and class II loci were covered by HLA typing, at four-digit resolution. Typing coverage varied by locus: roughly 620-640 donors for A, B, C, DRB1 and DQB1; about 520 for DQA1; 600 to 610 for DPA1; around 490 for DPB1. Several DR-DQ haplotypes were treated as single units for association and clustering because of strong linkage in the cohort. On average, approximately 250,000 unique TCR beta nucleotide sequences were sequenced per donor among fewer than 500 genotyped donors of the cohort, with 15% to 20% of those sequences being non-productive.

Remarks on this clone: The target of this receptor is not known. Base-call qualities are not available, and no considerably larger clone is one nucleotide away.

The investigation overall reported the following: In an earlier analysis of over 550 of the donors, most TCR beta V segments were observed in productive rearrangements about 87% or about 30% of the time, broadly matching IMGT annotations. For the cohort, immune exposure information was limited to CMV serostatus. In a later analysis, some 18,000 TCR beta sequences were associated with specific HLA alleles at a false discovery rate of 0.05. In vitro tests confirmed that a few of the cytomegalovirus-associated TCR beta chains recognize cytomegalovirus antigens. Because the 87-base-pair reads could not distinguish some IMGT-functional V segments, including TRBV6-2 and TRBV6-3, those segments were excluded. A later analysis found that TCR association rates varied across HLA loci, with DRB1 alleles showing the most associated TCRs and HLA-C alleles the fewest. Most TCR sequences were observed very rarely across donors, whereas some public TCRs were present in many individuals. The study listed 150 to 200 TCR beta chains as associated with cytomegalovirus. The earlier analysis of approximately 560 of the donors excluded roughly 17 rarely observed V segments, including chromosome 9 orphons, because counts were too low. The classifier was reported to diagnose cytomegalovirus status with high specificity and sensitivity in both the original and validation cohorts. In a later analysis, several top co-occurrence clusters were reported to appear linked to parvovirus B19, influenza, CMV and Epstein-Barr virus. Linkage disequilibrium might explain the correlated functional status among segregating V segments, but an unknown experimental factor could not be ruled out. A later genetic analysis reported fewer N-insertions in productive TCRs among donors in an Asian-associated ancestry cluster than the roughly 720-donor mean. When HLA alleles, especially DR and DQ, strongly co-occurred, TCR associations were difficult to assign to individual alleles. Because HLA typing was missing for some donors at each locus, association tests included only the typed subset. The presence/absence analyses assumed that sequencing depth was roughly uniform across donors, and that assumption may not be true. A cluster of highly shared sequence variants was judged likely to represent a technical artifact of the sequencing pipeline. A further reported finding was that TCR beta sequences accurately predicted the HLA-A and HLA-B alleles for most subjects in the first cohort. According to a later analysis, most CMV-associated TCR beta chains appeared to be HLA-restricted, and the HLA associations seemed to be driven largely by CMV exposure. The cohort was sequenced for TCR beta chains only, and without alpha or paired-chain data the features that could be detected were limited. In a later genetic analysis, a missense DCLRE1C variant was associated with V-gene and J-gene trimming of TCR beta chains, and the association was replicated in an independent cohort. In a later analysis, HLA-associated TCR beta chains were found to be more clonally expanded and to have lower generation probabilities than equally common non-associated chains. The authors suggested that the approach could potentially be extended to other disease states and immunological phenotypes.

The method was the immunoSEQ multiplex PCR assay. The multiplex PCR relied on a mix of 60 forward primers for TCR Vbeta segments and 13 reverse primers for TCR Jbeta segments. Amplification of the CDR3 region of rearranged TCR beta genes was performed with a multiplex PCR assay on genomic DNA. Amplified TCR beta libraries were sequenced as 87-base-pair reads on the Illumina HiSeq System. From the authors' description of their analysis: A later analysis tallied tens of millions of unique TCR beta chains across the 666 repertoires, and around 9.9 million of those chains were shared by two or more donors. To remove PCR and sequencing errors, raw reads were error-corrected and collapsed into unique sequences using a nearest-neighbor algorithm that merged closely related sequences. To assign V, D and J gene segments, CDR3 sequences were aligned to IMGT reference sequences. Each retained sequence needed at least a six-nucleotide match to both a V gene segment and a J gene segment. A rearrangement counted as productive if the CDR3 had no stop codons and remained in frame with V and J, and every other rearrangement counted as non-productive. Following IMGT convention, CDR3 was defined as the stretch from the second conserved V-encoded cysteine to the conserved J-encoded phenylalanine. The earlier analysis of about 570 of the donors excluded any sequence lacking an unambiguous match to a single V gene segment. In an earlier analysis of approximately 500 of the donors, a V segment was called functional when productive rearrangements were above 56.7%, and segregating when the standard deviation between donors exceeded 5%. A statistical classification framework was built to diagnose cytomegalovirus status from the catalog of TCR beta chain sequences. In a later analysis, TCR nucleotide sequences were compared against IMGT/GENE-DB human TR gene sequences so that V and J genes could be assigned. Using the TCRdist pipeline, a later analysis assigned CDR3 sequences along with most-parsimonious VDJ recombination scenarios. In a later analysis, every TCR beta chain was defined by the combination of its CDR3 amino acid sequence and its V-gene family, and reads without a unique V-gene family were dropped. In a later analysis, 500 to 700 highly shared, low-generation-probability nucleotide sequences were removed to address suspected cross-contamination and a sequencing artifact. In a later analysis, a clonal expansion index for each public chain was calculated from normalized within-repertoire ranks of inferred template counts. Generation probabilities in a later analysis came from a VDJ recombination model fitted to out-of-frame rearrangements, and those results were checked against IGoR. In a later analysis, TCR-TCR, TCR-HLA and TCR-CMV co-occurrence was scored with hypergeometric tests, and a repertoire-size bias correction was applied to TCR pairs. False discovery rates were estimated in a later analysis by permuting HLA or CMV assignments 20 times. In a later analysis, co-occurring TCRs were grouped using DBSCAN, with TCRdist sequence similarity added in when clustering inside HLA-allele-positive subsets. Co-occurrence clustering excluded repertoires with fewer than 30,000 or more than 120,000 public chains, plus five with anomalous nucleotide sharing. TCRdb limited this immuneACCESS table to in-frame rearrangements with V and J called. A share of clones is missing; checked studies link under half to unresolved V genes, and the rest is unexplained. The DNA was the basis for D and trimming; V, J and clone size are from that table. The sample data list some 110,000 clones, and over 60% of these were observed just once. Almost 3% of the sample lies in the top ten.

The germline V gene yields SGDLS for CDR1 and YYNGEE for CDR2. V lost 2 bases and J lost 1 base; the stretch between them is 7 bases long. The CDR3 has 13 amino acids, counting the end cysteine and phenylalanine. The sequence is cut down to CDR3 DNA, 39 bases in frame from base 1. The cohort comprised hundreds of healthy bone marrow donors. All cohort members were sampled while nominally healthy, although unrecorded immune exposures were likely present. The donor was CMV seropositive and was included in the group of 250 to 350 seropositive cohort members. A peripheral blood sample was provided by each donor, and peripheral blood mononuclear cells were used for TCR beta sequencing. The Qiagen DNeasy Blood Extraction Kit was used to extract genomic DNA from the blood cell samples.

Sequenced: PBMCs. The chain was built from TRBV9 and TRBJ2-7; no D segment can be confidently identified. The receptor comes from a young woman in good health and CMV-seropositive. The sequenced DNA is TGTGCCAGCAGCGTCGGAGCTTCCTACGAGCAGTACTTC. Its protein is CASSVGASYEQYF.